The 27 T cell receptor beta chains below come from one sample, sequenced in a study of blood T cell repertoires in COVID-19. The data were produced by immunoSEQ multiplex PCR, yet TCRdb's version contains in-frame clones alone and is incomplete. The data contain 95,000 to 100,000 clones, around 94% of them seen just once; the ten biggest clones take up around 5%. The sequenced sample consisted of peripheral blood. The source is a man aged 50 or older with active COVID-19.

V usage is TRBV28 and J usage is TRBJ2-2; TRBD1 matches 7 bases. Germline CDR1 MDHEN, CDR2 SYDVKM. The CDR3 has 14 amino acids. V trimming: 5 bases; J trimming: 6 bases; junction bases outside the gene matches: 6. This CDR3 is CASSVGGAPGELFF. CDR3 DNA sequence: TGTGCCAGCAGTGTAGGGGGCGCGCCCGGGGAGCTGTTTTTT.

The chain has TRBV7-6 and TRBJ2-7, with 7 bases identical to TRBD1. The CDR3 length is 15 residues. The germline V gene has CDR1 SGHVS and CDR2 FNYEAQ. The junction had 6 bases not matched to a gene; V was cut back by 2 bases and J by 2 bases. The CDR3 region is CASSLNRGGAYEQYF. CDR3 coding DNA: TGTGCCAGCAGCTTAAACAGGGGCGGCGCCTACGAGCAGTACTTC.

This clone occurred once. The chain carries TRBV27 and TRBJ2-3; 7 bases fit TRBD1. The germline V gene encodes CDR1 MNHEY and CDR2 SMNVEV (reference sequence). V lost 2 bases to trimming and J lost 8 bases; unmatched junction nucleotides: 7. The CDR3 spans 14 residues. The CDR3 region has the DNA TGTGCCAGCAGTTTAGAAAGGGGGCGCGGTACGCAGTATTTT. Protein: CASSLERGRGTQYF.

The chain is built from TRBV7-9 and TRBJ2-2; a possible D gene is TRBD2 (5 bases). V was trimmed by 7 bases and J by 5 bases, leaving 11 bases between them. The CDR3 contains 13 residues. From germline, CDR1 is SEHNR and CDR2 FQNEAQ (reference sequence). The CDR3 here is CASTLASTGELFF. The CDR3 DNA follows: TGTGCCAGCACCCTAGCCTCGACCGGGGAGCTGTTTTTT.

The chain carries TRBV19 and TRBJ1-4; tentative D call: TRBD1 (6 bases). The CDR3 consists of 14 residues. Germline loops: CDR1 LNHDA, CDR2 SQIVND (reference sequence). V lost 8 bases and J lost 5, with 15 bases in between. The CDR3 DNA sequence: TGTGCCAGTGCCGTGGACAGACGGAATGAAAAACTGTTTTTT. It yields the protein CASAVDRRNEKLFF.

The chain employs TRBV10-2 and TRBJ2-2; D remains ambiguous. Trimming cost V 8 bases and J 6 bases, with 7 bases left between them. The germline CDR1 and CDR2 sequences are WSHSY and SAAADI. The CDR3 has 11 amino acids. In DNA, the CDR3 is TGCGCCAGCCTCTACTCCGGGGAGCTGTTTTTT. The encoded protein is CASLYSGELFF.

The chain joins TRBV10-3 to TRBJ1-2, with 12 bases lining up with TRBD1. The germline CDR1 and CDR2 sequences are ENHRY and SYGVKD. This CDR3 contains 17 residues. The ends lost 3 bases at V and 6 bases at J; junction bases unmatched: 11. CDR3: CAISDPAKGQGADGYTF. The CDR3 DNA reads as TGTGCCATCAGTGACCCAGCCAAGGGACAGGGGGCCGATGGCTACACCTTC.

The chain uses TRBV24-1 and TRBJ2-6; 10 bases align to TRBD1. The CDR3 extends over 16 amino acids. V gave up 11 bases and J gave up 1 base; unmatched junction bases: 7. Germline CDR1 and CDR2: KGHDR and SFDVKD. Here the CDR3 reads CAIQGQGISGANVLTF. CDR3 nucleotides: TGTGCCATTCAGGGACAGGGGATTTCTGGGGCCAACGTCCTGACTTTC.

The genes are TRBV28 and TRBJ2-3; 8 bases agree with TRBD2. After removal of 6 bases from V and 7 bases from J, the junction contained 6 bases not matched to a gene. The germline V gene has CDR1 MDHEN and CDR2 SYDVKM. CDR3 length equals 13 residues. CDR3 nucleotide sequence: TGTGCCAGCAGCCCGGGGGGGTGGAATACGCAGTATTTT. Its protein product is CASSPGGWNTQYF.

The V call is TRBV11-2, the J call TRBJ2-7; TRBD2 matches at 9 bases. V gave up 2 bases and J gave up 2 bases; unmatched junction bases: 4. The germline V gene encodes CDR1 SGHAT and CDR2 FQNNGV. This CDR3 spans 15 amino acids. CDR3 nucleotides: TGTGCCAGCAGCTTAACCAGCGGGAGGACCTACGAGCAGTACTTC. This encodes CASSLTSGRTYEQYF.

The chain recombines TRBV18 with TRBJ1-6, with 7 bases aligning to TRBD1. Per the germline V gene, CDR1 is KGHSH and CDR2 is LQKENI. J was trimmed by 5 bases and V by 3 bases; bases with no gene match: 4. The CDR3 is 15 amino acids. The CDR3 DNA is TGTGCCAGCTCACCCACACAGGGGAATAATTCACCCCTCCACTTT. The encoded protein is CASSPTQGNNSPLHF. Combining the CDR3 with reference TRBV18 and TRBJ1-6 gives the whole variable domain NAGVMQNPRHLVRRRGQEARLRCSPMKGHSHVYWYRQLPEEGLKFMVYLQKENIIDESGMPKERFSAEFPKEGPSILRIQQVVRGDSAAYFCASSPTQGNNSPLHFGNGTRLTVT.

The chain has TRBV6-4 and TRBJ2-1, with 10 bases lining up with TRBD2. Germline V gene lookup returns CDR1 MRHNA and CDR2 SNTAGT. The CDR3 is made up of 15 amino acids. Unmatched junction bases numbered 6, after V lost 5 bases and J lost 5 bases. CDR3 protein: CASSPELAGNNEQFF. Written as DNA, the CDR3 is TGTGCCAGCAGTCCGGAACTAGCGGGAAACAATGAGCAGTTCTTC.

This sequence joins TRBV9 and TRBJ1-3; D ambiguous. V gave up 4 bases and J gave up 0 bases, with 14 bases separating them. Germline V lookup: CDR1 SGDLS, CDR2 YYNGEE. The CDR3 runs to 16 residues. The CDR3 sequence: CASSPEALFSGNTIYF. CDR3 bases: TGTGCCAGCAGCCCCGAGGCCCTATTCTCTGGAAACACCATATATTTT.

J is TRBJ2-1 and V is TRBV28; TRBD2 aligns across 9 bases. Germline CDR1 reads MDHEN; CDR2 reads SYDVKM. V shed 10 bases, J shed 7 bases, and the junction held 11 bases outside the gene matches. The CDR3 spans 14 residues. The chain's CDR3 is CAIFGTSSRNEQFF. In nucleotides, the CDR3 is TGTGCCATCTTTGGGACTAGCTCAAGGAATGAGCAGTTCTTC.

This rearrangement joins TRBV6-6 to TRBJ2-1, with 7 bases identical to TRBD1. The germline CDR1 and CDR2 sequences are MNHNY and SVGAGI (reference sequence). Trimming took 8 bases from V and 3 from J; bases not matched to a gene: 10. CDR3 length equals 15 residues. The CDR3 is CASAPGQTNYNEQFF. For the CDR3, the DNA is TGTGCCAGCGCGCCGGGACAGACAAACTACAATGAGCAGTTCTTC.

The V gene is TRBV5-4, the J gene TRBJ2-3; no clear D gene. This CDR3 is built from 16 residues. CDR1 SGHNT and CDR2 YYREEE come from the germline V gene (reference sequence). V lost 2 bases to trimming and J lost 0 bases, with 13 bases between them. The CDR3 region has the DNA TGTGCCAGCAGCTTTGACGCTGACACTAGCACAGATACGCAGTATTTT. It is translated as CASSFDADTSTDTQYF.

The chain links TRBV5-1 to TRBJ2-1; 10 nucleotides line up with TRBD2. This CDR3 spans 16 amino acids. Germline assignment: CDR1 SGHRS and CDR2 YFSETQ. After removal of 1 base from V and 5 bases from J, the junction contained 6 bases not matched to a gene. CDR3 bases: TGCGCCAGCAGCTTGAACGGACTAGCGGCCAACAATGAGCAGTTCTTC. This gives the protein CASSLNGLAANNEQFF.

J is TRBJ1-1 and V is TRBV18, with TRBD1 matching 7 bases. Germline loops: CDR1 KGHSH, CDR2 LQKENI. CDR3 length equals 11 residues. The V segment lost 3 bases and the J segment 11 bases; nucleotides outside the gene matches: 3. The CDR3 DNA is TGTGCCAGCTCACCTGACAGGGAGGCTTTCTTT. It codes for CASSPDREAFF.

This clone was detected once. This chain uses TRBV28 with TRBJ2-7; 8 nucleotides align to TRBD1. J gave up 9 bases and V 6 bases, and 13 bases lay outside the gene matches. The germline V gene has CDR1 MDHEN and CDR2 SYDVKM. The CDR3 totals 14 residues. The CDR3 sequence: CASSLRGLVTVQYF. Written as DNA, the CDR3 is TGTGCCAGCAGCCTCAGGGGGCTGGTTACTGTGCAGTACTTC.

This chain joins TRBV7-8 and TRBJ2-3, with TRBD2 matching 7 bases. Germline V gene lookup returns CDR1 SGHVS and CDR2 FQNEAQ. Losses at the gene ends were 4 bases for V and 6 bases for J; bases not matched to a gene: 10. The CDR3 consists of 15 residues. The CDR3 loop reads CASSSGLEWRDTQYF. The CDR3 nucleotides are TGTGCCAGCAGCTCTGGACTAGAGTGGCGGGATACGCAGTATTTT.

CDR3: CASRMTSGEETQYF. The DNA of the CDR3 is TGTGCCAGCAGGATGACTAGCGGAGAAGAGACCCAGTACTTC. The chain has TRBV6-5 and TRBJ2-5; the match to TRBD2 covers 9 bases. Germline-derived CDR1 and CDR2 are MNHEY and SVGAGI. This CDR3 has 14 amino acids. V shed 6 bases and J 3 bases; nucleotides not matched to a gene: 5.

The rearrangement joins TRBV5-1 to TRBJ2-1, with 10 bases lining up with TRBD2. V lost 4 bases, J lost 5 bases, and 6 bases stayed unmatched. This CDR3 region has 15 residues. CDR1 SGHRS and CDR2 YFSETQ come from the germline V gene. In nucleotides, the CDR3 is TGCGCCAGCAGCACCTCTAGCGGGAGCAACAATGAGCAGTTCTTC. Its translation: CASSTSSGSNNEQFF.

The chain employs TRBV19 and TRBJ2-7, with D tentatively TRBD1 (6 bases). This CDR3 spans 12 amino acids. CDR1 LNHDA and CDR2 SQIVND come from the germline V gene (reference sequence). V was clipped by 6 bases and J by 2 bases, with 8 bases between them. Written as DNA, the CDR3 is TGTGCCAGTAGGGACAGCGCCTACGAGCAGTACTTC. It codes for CASRDSAYEQYF.

This chain uses TRBV7-9 with TRBJ1-3; 10 positions match TRBD1. Germline V gene lookup returns CDR1 SEHNR and CDR2 FQNEAQ (reference sequence). Unmatched junction bases numbered 6, after V lost 5 bases and J lost 8 bases. The CDR3 contains 14 residues. CDR3 coding DNA: TGTGCCAGCAGCACCGGGACAGGGGAGGACACCATATATTTT. This codes for CASSTGTGEDTIYF.

This clone has only one observation. The chain combines TRBV27 with TRBJ2-3; 12 nucleotides align to TRBD2. With 5 bases clipped from V and 8 bases from J, the junction kept 14 bases outside the gene matches. CDR3 length: 17 residues. Germline lookup yields CDR1 MNHEY and CDR2 SMNVEV (reference sequence). In DNA, the CDR3 is TGTGCCAGCAGTCTTCCCCCTAGCGGGGGGGGAATCCGTACGCAGTATTTT. This gives the protein CASSLPPSGGGIRTQYF.

The J gene is TRBJ2-1, the V gene TRBV29-1, with 12 bases fitting TRBD2. CDR3 length: 14 residues. V lost 7 bases and J lost 6; bases outside the gene matches: 7. Germline-derived CDR1 and CDR2 are SQVTM and ANQGSEA. As DNA, the CDR3 is TGCAGCGCCCGGACTAGCGGGACATTCAATGAGCAGTTCTTC. It specifies CSARTSGTFNEQFF.

This chain uses TRBV11-2 with TRBJ2-3; 9 bases are a match to TRBD1. J lost 5 bases, V lost 7 bases, and 7 bases had no gene match. The CDR3 extends over 14 amino acids. Looked up from germline, CDR1 is SGHAT and CDR2 is FQNNGV. CDR3 amino acids: CASTDGTGIDTQYF. In DNA form, the CDR3 reads TGTGCCAGCACCGACGGGACAGGGATAGATACGCAGTATTTT.